This record covers a single TCR beta chain. Its antigen is undetermined. The data were taken from a study of cytomegalovirus exposure and HLA in healthy donors. Turning to the study itself: Membership in the Caucasian-associated ancestry cluster was found for around 85% of almost 400 genotyped donors.

The V gene lost 6 bases and the J gene lost 3 bases, with 12 bases spanning the gap. The CDR3 has 14 amino acids. In germline, CDR1 is MNHEY, CDR2 SMNVEV (reference sequence). The primer mix had 60 Vbeta and 13 Jbeta primers. Assay used: immunoSEQ multiplex PCR; TCRdb lists only in-frame clones, some missing. The sample has 130,000 to 150,000 clones; around 73% are singletons. Regarding the study as a whole: Compared with the approximately 680-donor mean, an Asian-associated ancestry cluster reportedly had fewer N-insertions, according to a later analysis. It was shown in a later analysis that HLA-associated TCR beta chains were more clonally expanded than other, equally common chains.

The TCR sequence derives from a female donor in good health and CMV-seronegative. Sequencing was done on a sample of PBMCs. V usage is TRBV27 and J usage is TRBJ2-1; D possibly corresponds to TRBD2 (6 bases). In DNA form, the CDR3 reads TGTGCCAGCAGCTCTGGCGGGGTCTACAATGAGCAGTTCTTC. Amino acids: CASSSGGVYNEQFF.